This TCR beta chain emerged from a study of blood T cell repertoires in COVID-19. Study information: COVID-19 samples, acute and convalescent, were from the United States, Italy and Spain. From T cells, B-cell-depleted T cells, or PBMCs came the material, which was cDNA or gDNA.

In the authors' methods: Scientists estimated how many nucleated cells there were by amplifying reference gene primers. The repertoire was sequenced with immunoSEQ multiplex PCR; TCRdb's copy has only in-frame clones and lacks some. V and J calls plus clone size are reproduced from that table; the DNA served to infer D and trimming. The repertoire has roughly 60,000 clones, about nine tenths of them found once; the top ten carry over 8%. The germline gives CDR1 SGHNT, CDR2 YYREEE (reference sequence). Unmatched junction bases numbered 3, after V lost 0 bases and J lost 5 bases. This CDR3 region has 14 residues.

The gene calls are TRBV5-4 and TRBJ2-5; 8 nucleotides line up with TRBD2. The specimen sequenced was peripheral blood. The clonotype comes from a woman older than 75 with active COVID-19. The CDR3 sequence: CASSLDLAGETQYF. Written as DNA, the CDR3 is TGTGCCAGCAGCTTGGATTTAGCGGGGGAGACCCAGTACTTC.